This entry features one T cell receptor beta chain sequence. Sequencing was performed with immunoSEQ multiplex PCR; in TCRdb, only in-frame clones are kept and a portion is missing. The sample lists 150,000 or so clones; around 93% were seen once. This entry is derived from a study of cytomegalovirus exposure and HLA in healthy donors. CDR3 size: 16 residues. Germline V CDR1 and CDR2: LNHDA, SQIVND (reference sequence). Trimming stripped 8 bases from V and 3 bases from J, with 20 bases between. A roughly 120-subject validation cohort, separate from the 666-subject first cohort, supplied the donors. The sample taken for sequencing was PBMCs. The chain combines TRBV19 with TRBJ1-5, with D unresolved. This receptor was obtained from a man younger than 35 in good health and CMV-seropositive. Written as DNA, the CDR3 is TGTGCCAGTCTAGCCACAGACTCAGCATTCAATCAGCCCCAGCATTTT. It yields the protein CASLATDSAFNQPQHF.